A single sample is the source of the 6 T cell receptor beta chains below, sequenced in a study of T cell responses to AZD1222 COVID-19 vaccine. TCRdb keeps only in-frame clones here, not all; method: immunoSEQ multiplex PCR. The sample records approximately 120,000 clones, 88% being singletons. The material sequenced was peripheral blood, taken on day 0 of MenACWY control vaccination. These receptors were collected from an adult in good health.

The chain employs TRBV28 and TRBJ1-2; D gene unclear. The ends were cut back, 3 bases at V and 4 bases at J, with 18 bases in the middle. Germline assignment: CDR1 MDHEN and CDR2 SYDVKM. The CDR3 is made up of 16 amino acids. The CDR3 nucleotides read TGTGCCAGCAGTTTGTTGGAAGAGGGCAAGAGCTATGGCTACACCTTC. Its translation is CASSLLEEGKSYGYTF.

V gene TRBV6-6 combines with J gene TRBJ2-7; D is uncertain. This CDR3 is 18 amino acids long. The germline gives CDR1 MNHNY, CDR2 SVGAGI (reference sequence). V shed 5 bases and J shed 2 bases, with 25 bases lying between them. The chain's CDR3 is CASSPLSDVMHRAYEQYF. CDR3 nucleotides: TGTGCCAGCAGTCCCCTATCCGACGTAATGCACAGAGCCTACGAGCAGTACTTC.

The chain employs TRBV9 and TRBJ2-5; D is possibly TRBD1 (6 bases). The CDR3 is 17 amino acids. Germline V CDR1 and CDR2: SGDLS, YYNGEE. Trimming left V 3 bases short and J 2 bases short, with 20 bases between. The CDR3 reads CASSAGVGTSGQETQYF. CDR3 bases: TGTGCCAGCAGCGCCGGGGTCGGGACATCAGGGCAAGAGACCCAGTACTTC.

The V call is TRBV5-1, the J call TRBJ2-7; 10 bases map to TRBD2. This CDR3 contains 15 residues. J was trimmed by 2 bases and V by 4 bases; bases with no gene match: 6. Looked up from germline, CDR1 is SGHRS and CDR2 is YFSETQ. In nucleotides, the CDR3 is TGCGCCAGCAGCCCAGTAGCGGGAGGTGCCTACGAGCAGTACTTC. It yields the protein CASSPVAGGAYEQYF.

About this clone: One end of the junction is discordant with germline, which a read error may explain. The rearrangement links TRBV28 to TRBJ2-7; no definite D call. The germline CDR1 and CDR2 sequences are MDHEN and SYDVKM. The CDR3 runs to 10 residues. CDR3 sequence reads: CASIGLGQCF. The CDR3 DNA follows: TGTGCCAGCATTGGTTTAGGGCAGTGCTTC. Together with reference TRBV28 and TRBJ2-7, the CDR3 gives the full variable domain: DVKVTQSSRYLVKRTGEKVFLECVQDMDHENMFWYRQDPGLGLRLIYFSYDVKMKEKGDIPEGYSVSREKKERFSLILESASTNQTSMYLCASIGLGQCFGPGTRLTVT.

The V gene is TRBV18, the J gene TRBJ1-3; weak D call: TRBD1 (6 bases). This CDR3 is 14 amino acids long. Germline CDR1 reads KGHSH; CDR2 reads LQKENI. The V and J ends lost 3 bases and 12 bases respectively, with 18 bases between them. The CDR3 sequence: CASSPPSSQGIIYF. For the CDR3, the DNA is TGTGCCAGCTCACCTCCAAGCTCACAGGGAATCATATATTTT.